What follows are 17 T cell receptor beta chains derived from one specimen sequenced in a study of blood T cells in healthy people across ages (dated by TCRdb to between 2015 and 2017). The library relied on 5' RACE. This sample was sequenced with an Illumina HiSeq 2500. A second PCR of about 7 to 12 cycles was performed with a sample-barcoded 5' primer and a J-beta primer mix. Using fastp trimming at Q25 and MiXCR clonotype assembly, TCRdb reanalyzed the public sequencing data and kept in-frame beta chains. Each CDR3 protein gets just one entry, which takes the most common genes and DNA from the rows behind it. The sample contains hundreds of thousands of distinct CDR3 sequences, 45% to 50% of them found a single time. 25% to 35% of the sample comes from the top ten. The sequencing input was blood. These receptors all come from a woman between 55 and 75 years old in good health.

The V gene is TRBV20-1, the J gene TRBJ2-1, with D perhaps matching TRBD1 (5 bases). Trimming pared 3 bases from V and 3 bases from J, leaving 15 bases between. CDR3 length: 15 amino acids. CDR1 is DFQATT and CDR2 is SNEGSKA in the germline V gene (reference sequence). The CDR3 protein is CSARGLEPLYNEQFF. CDR3 nucleotides: TGCAGTGCTAGGGGGCTTGAGCCCCTCTACAATGAGCAGTTCTTC.

The V gene is TRBV7-9, the J gene TRBJ2-7; D gene uncertain. CDR1 and CDR2 from the germline V gene are SEHNR and FQNEAQ (reference sequence). Trimming stripped 4 bases from V and 0 bases from J, with 13 bases between. This CDR3 has 15 residues. The CDR3 DNA reads TGTGCCAGCAGCTCCAGATCCCTGAGCTCCTACGAGCAGTACTTC. Its protein is CASSSRSLSSYEQYF. Together with reference TRBV7-9 and TRBJ2-7, the CDR3 gives the full variable domain: DTGVSQNPRHKITKRGQNVTFRCDPISEHNRLYWYRQTLGQGPEFLTYFQNEAQLEKSRLLSDRFSAERPKGSFSTLEIQRTEQGDSAMYLCASSSRSLSSYEQYFGPGTRLTVT.

This clonotype has only a few counts. The chain is built from TRBV15 and TRBJ2-7, with a possible D match to TRBD1 (6 bases). The CDR3 sequence is 16 residues long. The germline V and J ends were trimmed by 0 bases and 7 bases, with 19 bases remaining between them. Germline V gene lookup returns CDR1 LNHNV and CDR2 YYDKDF (reference sequence). The CDR3 loop reads CATSRDRQALLGEQYF. The CDR3 DNA reads TGTGCCACCAGCAGAGACCGACAGGCCCTCTTGGGAGAGCAGTACTTC.

The chain is built from TRBV29-1 and TRBJ1-2, with 8 bases aligning to TRBD1. The junction had 2 bases not matched to a gene; V was cut back by 2 bases and J by 6 bases. Germline V lookup: CDR1 SQVTM, CDR2 ANQGSEA. The CDR3 consists of 12 residues. CDR3 loop: CSVEQGADGYTF. The CDR3 DNA is TGCAGCGTTGAACAGGGGGCGGATGGCTACACCTTC.

This chain links TRBV12-3 or TRBV12-4 with TRBJ2-3, with D perhaps TRBD2 (6 bases). This CDR3 has 13 amino acids. V was cut by 7 bases and J by 4 bases, with 12 bases left in between. The CDR3 region has the DNA TGTGCCAGCACCATGACGGGGGCAGATACGCAGTATTTT. Its translation is CASTMTGADTQYF.

The chain couples TRBV7-4 to TRBJ2-6; the match to TRBD1 covers 8 bases. From germline, CDR1 is SGHVT and CDR2 SQSDAQ. This CDR3 spans 19 amino acids. After removal of 5 bases from V and 0 bases from J, the junction contained 12 bases not matched to a gene. CDR3 amino acids: CASSPPGQGPFSGANVLTF. CDR3 bases: TGTGCCAGCAGCCCCCCCGGACAGGGCCCCTTCTCTGGGGCCAACGTCCTGACTTTC.

This clonotype was counted a few times. J is TRBJ1-1 and V is TRBV6-2 or TRBV6-3, with D perhaps matching TRBD1 (5 bases). Trimming shortened V by 6 bases and J by 1 base, and 12 bases separated the two germline ends. The CDR3 totals 14 residues. CDR1 is MNHEY and CDR2 is SVGEGT in the germline V gene. CDR3 sequence: CASSYFGQNTEAFF. CDR3 DNA: TGTGCCAGCAGCTATTTCGGACAGAACACTGAAGCTTTCTTT.

This clonotype came up a few times. The V call is TRBV6-1, the J call TRBJ1-4, with 10 bases aligning to TRBD1. This CDR3 is built from 17 residues. Germline trimming cut 6 bases from V and 4 bases from J; bases unmatched to any gene: 11. CDR1 is MNHNS, CDR2 SASEGT, per germline. CDR3 in DNA: TGTGCCAGCAGAACGATGACAGGGGGCGAACTTAATGAAAAACTGTTTTTT. It yields the protein CASRTMTGGELNEKLFF.

The chain links TRBV9 to TRBJ1-2; D call uncertain. The CDR3 consists of 15 residues. CDR1 and CDR2 from the germline V gene are SGDLS and YYNGEE. Trimming removed 3 bases at V and 1 base at J, with 13 bases between. The CDR3 nucleotides are TGTGCCAGCAGCGCCAAGACAAGTATTAACTATGGCTACACCTTC. Its translation is CASSAKTSINYGYTF.

This clonotype showed up just a few times. DNA for the CDR3: TGTGCCAGCAGCCCTATGGGACTAGCGAGGAATGAGCAGTTCTTC. Its translation is CASSPMGLARNEQFF. The rearrangement joins TRBV7-2 to TRBJ2-1; TRBD2 aligns across 10 bases. J gave up 7 bases and V 5 bases, and 8 bases lay outside the gene matches. In germline, CDR1 is SGHTA, CDR2 FQGNSA. The CDR3 is 15 amino acids.

This clonotype appeared many times. The V call is TRBV18, the J call TRBJ2-4, with 7 bases lining up with TRBD1. V lost 6 bases to trimming and J lost 14 bases; unmatched junction nucleotides: 10. The germline V gene has CDR1 KGHSH and CDR2 LQKENI. The CDR3 is 12 amino acids. The CDR3 protein is CASSPPTGLKYF. The CDR3 DNA follows: TGTGCCAGCTCCCCCCCGACAGGGCTAAAGTACTTC.

Notes on this clonotype: Because the CDR3 is missing its conserved closing phenylalanine or tryptophan, this is likely a read error. This chain joins TRBV5-1 and TRBJ2-1, with 7 bases aligning to TRBD1. V lost 4 bases, J lost 7 bases, and 11 bases stayed unmatched. Per the germline V gene, CDR1 is SGHRS and CDR2 is YFSETQ. The CDR3 has 15 residues. CDR3 DNA sequence: TGCGCCAGCAGCACGGGACAGAATTACGTTAATGAGCAGTTCTTG. It encodes CASSTGQNYVNEQFL.

The CDR3 protein is CSARDPRLAGPKSDTQYF. The CDR3 coding sequence is TGCAGTGCTAGAGATCCTCGACTAGCGGGACCAAAATCAGATACGCAGTATTTT. This chain joins TRBV20-1 and TRBJ2-3; TRBD2 agrees at 11 bases. This CDR3 has 18 residues. The germline V gene encodes CDR1 DFQATT and CDR2 SNEGSKA (reference sequence). Trimming cost V 0 bases and J 4 bases; bases outside gene matches: 12.

There are a few counts of this clonotype. The gene calls are TRBV11-2 and TRBJ2-7, with a possible D match to TRBD1 (5 bases). This CDR3 has 14 amino acids. Germline V gene data show CDR1 as SGHAT and CDR2 as FQNNGV. The V end was cut by 3 bases, the J end by 4 bases, with 13 bases between. The CDR3 protein is CASSFRPRDYEQYF. The CDR3 DNA reads as TGTGCCAGCAGCTTCCGCCCCAGGGATTACGAGCAGTACTTC.

The V gene is TRBV20-1, the J gene TRBJ2-5; possibly TRBD2 for D (6 bases). V dropped 5 bases and J dropped 5 bases, with 12 bases sitting between them. Germline CDR1 is DFQATT and CDR2 is SNEGSKA (reference sequence). This CDR3 spans 12 amino acids. The CDR3 sequence is CSALARGETQYF. Written as DNA, the CDR3 is TGCAGTGCTCTAGCGCGAGGGGAGACCCAGTACTTC.

V gene TRBV29-1 combines with J gene TRBJ1-1; D not certain. The CDR3 is 10 amino acids. Trimming removed 0 bases from V and 6 bases from J, with 2 bases in between. The germline V gene has CDR1 SQVTM and CDR2 ANQGSEA. CDR3 loop: CSVEESEAFF. CDR3 nucleotides: TGCAGCGTTGAAGAGTCTGAAGCTTTCTTT.

The chain recombines TRBV4-1 with TRBJ2-3, with TRBD2 matching 10 bases. CDR1 is MGHRA, CDR2 YSYEKL, per germline. Trimming removed 4 bases from V and 8 bases from J; junction bases left unmatched: 9. CDR3 length: 15 residues. The CDR3 reads CASSPTGLAGATQYF. CDR3 in DNA: TGCGCCAGCAGCCCCACGGGGCTAGCGGGAGCTACGCAGTATTTT.